This T cell receptor (beta chain) was identified during a study of T cells in Graves' hyperthyroidism and ophthalmopathy. This CDR3 has 13 residues. Germline V CDR1 and CDR2: SGHDT, YYEEEE. V was clipped by 0 bases and J by 3 bases, with 6 bases between them. Study-wide findings and caveats: Researchers report that a 13 V-J model separated ophthalmopathy from stable hyperthyroidism.

RNA transcripts were the template for amplifying TCR beta CDR3 regions. Initially, a first-round RT-PCR of the TCR CDR3 employed the HTBI primer set. TCRdb passed the multiplex PCR reads through MiXCR, listing each CDR3 protein once. The sample lists 730,000 or so distinct CDR3 sequences, approximately 18% occurring once. This clonotype was observed many times. What it recognizes is unknown. The clonotype was recovered from a woman between 45 and 65 years old with Graves' hyperthyroidism that later progressed to Graves' ophthalmopathy. The gene calls are TRBV5-6 and TRBJ1-1, with D unresolved. Sequencing used blood. Written as DNA, the CDR3 is TGTGCCAGCAGCTTGGTGAAGGACACTGAAGCTTTCTTT. Translated: CASSLVKDTEAFF. Together with reference TRBV5-6 and TRBJ1-1, the CDR3 gives the full variable domain: DAGVTQSPTHLIKTRGQQVTLRCSPKSGHDTVSWYQQALGQGPQFIFQYYEEEERQRGNFPDRFSGHQFPNYSSELNVNALLLGDSALYLCASSLVKDTEAFFGQGTRLTVV.